This TCR beta chain was obtained from a study of T cell responses to AZD1222 COVID-19 vaccine. Trimming stripped 6 bases from V and 4 bases from J, with 10 bases between. Germline loops: CDR1 SGHTA, CDR2 FQGNSA. The CDR3 is made up of 13 amino acids. The study's findings and limits: The study found vaccine-associated CD4 TCRs spanning spike, dominant at 160-218 and 743-854. Clonal diversity was possibly underestimated, and white British individuals and females predominated among donors. The study reported that nearly half of spike-specific TCRs target unmutated variant regions.

A word on this clone: Its antigen is currently unknown.

Sequencing was performed with immunoSEQ multiplex PCR; in TCRdb, only in-frame clones are kept and a portion is missing. The profile shows just over 150,000 clones, around 87% of them singletons. Pooling covered second doses at about 4 or about 12 weeks. This sample comprised peripheral blood, obtained 28 days after the second AZD1222 dose. The V call is TRBV7-2, the J call TRBJ2-1; no reliable D call. This TCR derives from an adult who received the AZD1222 COVID-19 vaccine. CDR3 loop: CASRLSRYNEQFF. CDR3 DNA: TGTGCCAGCAGGCTAAGTCGGTACAATGAGCAGTTCTTC.